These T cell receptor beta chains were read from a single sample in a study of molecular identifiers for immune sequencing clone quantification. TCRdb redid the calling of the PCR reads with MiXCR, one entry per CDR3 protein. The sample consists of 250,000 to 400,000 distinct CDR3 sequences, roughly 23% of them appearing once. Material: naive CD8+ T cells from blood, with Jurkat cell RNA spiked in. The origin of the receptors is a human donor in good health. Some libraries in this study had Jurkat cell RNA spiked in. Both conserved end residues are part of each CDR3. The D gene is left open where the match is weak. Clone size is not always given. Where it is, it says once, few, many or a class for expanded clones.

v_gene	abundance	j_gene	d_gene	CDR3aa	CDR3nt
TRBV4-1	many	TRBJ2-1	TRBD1	CASSQEMRQGNEQFF	TGCGCCAGCAGCCAAGAGATGCGACAGGGGAATGAGCAGTTCTTC
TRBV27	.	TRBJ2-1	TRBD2	CASSVLAGGPYNVQFF	TGTGCCAGCAGTGTTCTAGCGGGAGGCCCCTACAATGTGCAGTTCTTC
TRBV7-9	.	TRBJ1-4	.	CASSLALGTYGEKLFF	TGTGCCAGCAGCTTAGCGCTCGGGACTTACGGAGAAAAACTGTTTTTT
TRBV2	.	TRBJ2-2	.	CASSEGGEGELFF	TGTGCCAGCAGTGAAGGGGGTGAAGGGGAGCTGTTTTTT
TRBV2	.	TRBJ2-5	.	CAKKRRNQETQYF	TGTGCCAAAAAGCGGAGGAACCAAGAGACCCAGTACTTC
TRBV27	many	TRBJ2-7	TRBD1	CASSFRGPRYEQYF	TGTGCCAGCAGTTTCAGGGGGCCCCGCTACGAGCAGTACTTC
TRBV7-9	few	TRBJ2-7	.	CASNSWGDEQYF	TGTGCCAGCAACTCCTGGGGGGACGAGCAGTACTTC
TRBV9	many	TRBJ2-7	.	CASSAAGSAYEQYF	TGTGCCAGCAGCGCGGCAGGCTCGGCCTACGAGCAGTACTTC
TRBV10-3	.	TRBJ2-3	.	CAISEREPPDTQYF	TGTGCCATCAGTGAGCGAGAGCCCCCCGATACGCAGTATTTT
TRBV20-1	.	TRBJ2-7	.	CSARDGGHEQYF	TGCAGTGCTAGAGATGGGGGTCACGAGCAGTACTTC
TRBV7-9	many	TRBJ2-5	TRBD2	CASSFPTSGVETQYF	TGTGCCAGCAGCTTCCCGACTAGCGGGGTAGAGACCCAGTACTTC
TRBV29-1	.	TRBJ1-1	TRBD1	CSVERTGEEAFF	TGCAGCGTTGAGAGGACAGGCGAAGAAGCTTTCTTT
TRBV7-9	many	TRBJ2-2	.	CASSLTGTNTGELFF	TGTGCCAGCAGCTTAACGGGGACGAACACCGGGGAGCTGTTTTTT
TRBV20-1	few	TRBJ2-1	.	CSARELGTDEQFF	TGCAGTGCTAGAGAGCTGGGAACCGATGAGCAGTTCTTC
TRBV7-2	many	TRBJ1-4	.	CASSLRYDEKLFF	TGTGCCAGCAGCTTGCGTTATGATGAAAAACTGTTTTTT
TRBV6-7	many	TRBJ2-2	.	CASSYGQENTGELFF	TGTGCCAGCAGTTACGGGCAGGAGAACACCGGGGAGCTGTTTTTT
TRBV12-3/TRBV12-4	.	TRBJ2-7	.	CASSLGVVANEQYF	TGTGCCAGCAGTTTAGGGGTAGTTGCTAACGAGCAGTACTTC
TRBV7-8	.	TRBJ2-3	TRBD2	CASSSVRVGLSTSGGRYADTQYF	TGTGCCAGCAGCTCAGTGCGAGTTGGACTATCCACTAGCGGGGGGAGGTATGCAGATACGCAGTATTTT
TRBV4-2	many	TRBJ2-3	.	CASSGSLSEADTQYF	TGTGCCAGCAGCGGTTCCCTGTCGGAAGCAGATACGCAGTATTTT
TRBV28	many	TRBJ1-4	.	CASSFRVLDEKLFF	TGTGCCAGCAGTTTCAGGGTACTGGATGAAAAACTGTTTTTT
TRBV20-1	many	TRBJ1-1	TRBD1	CSARETGGRVTEAFF	TGCAGTGCTAGAGAGACAGGGGGTCGGGTCACTGAAGCTTTCTTT
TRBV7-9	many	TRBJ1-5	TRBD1	CASSSKDGTVPSRPQPQHF	TGTGCCAGCAGCTCAAAGGACGGGACAGTTCCCTCGAGGCCTCAGCCCCAGCATTTT
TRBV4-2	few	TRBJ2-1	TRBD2	CASSQDAVAGGPDEQFF	TGTGCCAGCAGCCAAGACGCGGTAGCGGGAGGGCCTGATGAGCAGTTCTTC
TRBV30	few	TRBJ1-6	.	CAWSPGWNSPLHF	TGTGCCTGGAGCCCAGGTTGGAATTCACCCCTCCACTTT
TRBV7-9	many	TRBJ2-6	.	CASSPLTGANVLTF	TGTGCCAGCAGCCCACTTACGGGGGCCAACGTCCTGACTTTC
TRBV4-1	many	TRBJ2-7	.	CASSHIRELRYEQYF	TGCGCCAGCAGCCATATCAGGGAGTTAAGGTACGAGCAGTACTTC
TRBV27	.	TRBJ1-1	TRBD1	CASSQLKGQRQNTEAFF	TGTGCCAGCAGCCAACTTAAGGGACAGCGACAGAACACTGAAGCTTTCTTT
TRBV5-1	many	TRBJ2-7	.	CASSSVAPLAYEQYF	TGCGCCAGCAGCTCTGTCGCTCCCTTAGCCTACGAGCAGTACTTC
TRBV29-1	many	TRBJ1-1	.	CSVDGAAEAFF	TGCAGCGTTGATGGGGCCGCTGAAGCTTTCTTT
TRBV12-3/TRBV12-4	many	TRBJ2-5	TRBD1	CASSLSLTDRAEETQYF	TGTGCCAGCAGCTTGTCCTTGACCGACAGGGCAGAAGAGACCCAGTACTTC
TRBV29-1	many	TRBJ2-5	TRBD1	CSVTPGQGRETQYF	TGCAGCGTCACACCGGGACAGGGCAGAGAGACCCAGTACTTC
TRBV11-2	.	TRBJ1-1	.	CASSLKPQRDTEAFF	TGTGCCAGCAGCTTAAAACCGCAGAGGGACACTGAAGCTTTCTTT
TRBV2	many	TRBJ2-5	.	CASRPEPRGETQYF	TGTGCCAGCAGACCCGAGCCCAGGGGAGAGACCCAGTACTTC
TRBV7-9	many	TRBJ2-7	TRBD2	CASSSASGFYEQYF	TGTGCCAGCAGCTCGGCTAGCGGTTTCTACGAGCAGTACTTC
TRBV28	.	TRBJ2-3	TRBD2	CASSFRGLAGGTDTQYF	TGTGCCAGCAGTTTTCGCGGACTAGCGGGAGGCACAGATACGCAGTATTTT
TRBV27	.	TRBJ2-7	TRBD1	CASRGGTGASYEQYF	TGTGCCAGCAGAGGAGGGACAGGGGCTTCCTACGAGCAGTACTTC
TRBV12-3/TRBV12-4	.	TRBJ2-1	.	CASTLEHGEQFF	TGTGCCAGCACCCTCGAACACGGGGAGCAGTTCTTC
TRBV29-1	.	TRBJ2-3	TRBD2	CSVGGREAEGADTQYF	TGCAGCGTTGGGGGACGGGAGGCGGAAGGGGCAGATACGCAGTATTTT
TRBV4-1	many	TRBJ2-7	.	CASSQGGYEQYF	TGTGCCAGCAGCCAGGGGGGTTACGAGCAGTACTTC
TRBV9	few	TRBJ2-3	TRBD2	CASSFSGAPGDTQYF	TGTGCCAGCAGCTTTAGCGGGGCTCCGGGAGATACGCAGTATTTT
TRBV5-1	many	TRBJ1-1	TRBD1	CASSIRQGAGTEAFF	TGCGCCAGCAGCATCCGACAGGGGGCTGGGACTGAAGCTTTCTTT
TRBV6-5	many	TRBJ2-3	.	CASSYSTGADTQYF	TGTGCCAGCAGTTACTCTACAGGCGCGGATACGCAGTATTTT
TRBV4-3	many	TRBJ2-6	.	CASSQELAGGEIGANVLTF	TGCGCCAGCAGCCAAGAATTGGCAGGGGGGGAAATAGGGGCCAACGTCCTGACTTTC
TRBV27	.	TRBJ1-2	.	CASSLPPFGYTF	TGTGCCAGCAGTTTACCCCCCTTTGGCTACACCTTC
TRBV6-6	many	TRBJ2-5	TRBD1	CASSYPEDRVLETQYF	TGTGCCAGCAGTTACCCGGAAGACAGGGTTCTAGAGACCCAGTACTTC
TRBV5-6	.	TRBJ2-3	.	CASSPGADTRYF	TGTGCCAGCAGCCCAGGCGCAGATACGCGGTATTTT
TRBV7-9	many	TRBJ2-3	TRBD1	CASSLADRGLADTQYF	TGTGCCAGCAGCTTAGCCGACAGGGGGCTCGCAGATACGCAGTATTTT